A single sample gave rise to the 25 T cell receptor beta chains below, sequenced in a study of T cells in Graves' hyperthyroidism and ophthalmopathy (dated by TCRdb to between 2018 and 2021). The library was produced with multiplex PCR. Sequencing took place on an Illumina HiSeq 2000. TCR beta CDR3 regions were amplified from RNA transcripts. The first round of RT-PCR for the TCR CDR3 was performed with the HTBI primer set and the Qiagen OneStep RT-PCR kit. TCRdb itself trimmed the public reads at Q25 with fastp, ran MiXCR and retained productive beta chains. Merged by CDR3 protein, the rows form single entries marked with the most common genes and DNA. The sample table records around 350,000 distinct CDR3 sequences; under 20% of these occur just once. In total, the top ten clones hold approximately 4% of the sample. Sequencing input: blood. The origin of the receptors is a woman younger than 35 with Graves' hyperthyroidism.

This clonotype was counted many times. V gene TRBV6-5 combines with J gene TRBJ1-2; the match to TRBD1 covers 9 bases. Germline values: CDR1 MNHEY, CDR2 SVGAGI. This CDR3 has 13 amino acids. The ends lost 5 bases at V and 8 bases at J; junction bases unmatched: 6. The CDR3 region has the DNA TGTGCCAGCAGTACCACAGGGGGCGCAGGCTACACCTTC. Protein: CASSTTGGAGYTF.

The genes are TRBV27 and TRBJ1-1; D is uncertain. This CDR3 region has 13 residues. Germline values: CDR1 MNHEY, CDR2 SMNVEV (reference sequence). The ends were cut back, 2 bases at V and 5 bases at J, with 9 bases in the middle. The CDR3 DNA follows: TGTGCCAGCAGTTTAATTTTTGGGACTGAAGCTTTCTTT. Its protein product is CASSLIFGTEAFF.

This clonotype occurred many times. The chain carries TRBV12-3 or TRBV12-4 and TRBJ1-1, with D unclear. This CDR3 has 12 residues. V lost 1 base and J 10 bases, leaving 10 bases between the germline ends. This chain's CDR3 is CASSLGSARAFF. For the CDR3, the DNA is TGTGCCAGCAGTTTAGGTTCGGCGAGAGCTTTCTTT.

This clonotype occurred many times. The chain joins TRBV20-1 to TRBJ1-2, with TRBD1 matching over 8 bases. Germline-derived CDR1 and CDR2 are DFQATT and SNEGSKA (reference sequence). This CDR3 is 12 amino acids long. Trimming at V came to 5 bases and at J to 5 bases, leaving 4 bases not matched to a gene. The CDR3 is CSALRGLYGYTF. The DNA for the CDR3 is TGCAGTGCTCTCAGGGGGCTATATGGCTACACCTTC.

This clonotype was recorded at least ten times. The chain recombines TRBV6-1 with TRBJ1-2, with D possibly matching TRBD1 (5 bases). V lost 6 bases to trimming and J lost 8 bases, with 19 bases between them. Germline CDR1 reads MNHNS; CDR2 reads SASEGT. This CDR3 contains 14 residues. CDR3 bases: TGTGCCAGCAGCATTCAGGGACCCCTGGCCGGCTACACCTTC. This codes for CASSIQGPLAGYTF.

This clonotype was found many times. This chain connects TRBV5-1 to TRBJ2-7, with 12 bases fitting TRBD1. The CDR3 is 15 amino acids. Germline CDR1 is SGHRS and CDR2 is YFSETQ. The V and J ends lost 3 bases and 3 bases, in that order; junction bases with no gene match: 4. The CDR3 DNA is TGCGCCAGCAGCTGGGGGACAGGGGGCTTCTACGAGCAGTACTTC. Translation gives CASSWGTGGFYEQYF.

This clonotype was observed many times. The chain joins TRBV27 to TRBJ2-7, with D perhaps TRBD1 (7 bases). CDR1 is MNHEY, CDR2 SMNVEV, per germline (reference sequence). Trimming cost V 5 bases and J 5 bases, with 19 bases left between them. CDR3 length equals 15 residues. CDR3 in amino acids: CASSPHFRGDNEQYF. Here the CDR3 DNA reads TGTGCCAGCAGTCCCCATTTCAGGGGGGATAACGAGCAGTACTTC.

This clonotype was detected a few times. The chain links TRBV3-1 to TRBJ1-6; the D gene is possibly TRBD1 (5 bases). The CDR3 covers 14 residues. Germline V gene data show CDR1 as LGHDT and CDR2 as YNNKEL (reference sequence). V was shortened by 4 bases and J by 7 bases, with 11 bases between the two germline ends. CDR3 DNA: TGTGCCAGCAGCCCCGGACACAAAAATTCACCCCTCCACTTT. As protein: CASSPGHKNSPLHF.

This clonotype turned up a few times. CDR3: CASSLIKGIVNEQFF. The CDR3, as DNA: TGCGCCAGCAGCTTGATAAAGGGGATTGTGAATGAGCAGTTCTTC. The chain employs TRBV5-1 and TRBJ2-1; D might be TRBD1 (5 bases). Trimming shortened V by 1 base and J by 7 bases, and 15 bases separated the two germline ends. The germline V gene encodes CDR1 SGHRS and CDR2 YFSETQ. There are 15 residues in the CDR3.

The chain uses TRBV20-1 and TRBJ2-3; 8 nucleotides agree with TRBD2. V lost 6 bases to trimming and J lost 4 bases; unmatched junction nucleotides: 15. The CDR3 consists of 16 residues. CDR1 is DFQATT and CDR2 is SNEGSKA in the germline V gene (reference sequence). The CDR3 here is CSAQSPGRGDPDTQYF. In DNA, the CDR3 is TGCAGTGCCCAAAGCCCAGGGCGGGGGGACCCAGATACGCAGTATTTT.

This rearrangement joins TRBV6-4 to TRBJ2-5; D not resolved. Germline CDR1 reads MRHNA; CDR2 reads SNTAGT. Deletions cut 6 bases from V and 2 bases from J, with 7 bases between. The CDR3 is 12 residues long. CDR3 nucleotides: TGTGCCAGCAGCCACCTTCAAGAGACCCAGTACTTC. Protein: CASSHLQETQYF.

The rearrangement uses TRBV20-1 and TRBJ2-1, with no clear D. Germline CDR1 DFQATT, CDR2 SNEGSKA (reference sequence). This CDR3 has 14 amino acids. V lost 5 bases and J lost 3, with 14 bases in between. The CDR3 DNA follows: TGCAGTGCTCCCAAACAGATAGACTACAATGAGCAGTTCTTC. It yields the protein CSAPKQIDYNEQFF.

This clonotype has a count of ten or more. V is TRBV6-2 or TRBV6-3 and J is TRBJ1-2; no clear D gene. The germline V gene encodes CDR1 MNHEY and CDR2 SVGEGT. This CDR3 is 14 amino acids long. With 5 bases removed from V and 4 bases from J, the gap between germline ends came to 14 bases. CDR3 sequence (DNA): TGTGCCAGCAGTCAAAACGGACCTCTCTATGGCTACACCTTC. Translating gives CASSQNGPLYGYTF.

The chain is built from TRBV19 and TRBJ2-5, with 10 nucleotides matching TRBD1. Germline V lookup: CDR1 LNHDA, CDR2 SQIVND (reference sequence). V was pared by 4 bases and J by 10 bases, with 6 bases of the junction left unmatched. The CDR3 loop spans 13 amino acids. CDR3 in DNA: TGTGCCAGTAGTAGCTTGGACAGGGGGATCCAGTACTTC. Residues: CASSSLDRGIQYF.

This clonotype showed up many times. The V call is TRBV6-2 or TRBV6-3, the J call TRBJ1-1; 7 nucleotides line up with TRBD1. The CDR3 is made up of 18 amino acids. Unmatched junction bases numbered 13, after V lost 0 bases and J lost 3 bases. Germline assignment: CDR1 MNHEY and CDR2 SVGEGT. Written as DNA, the CDR3 is TGTGCCAGCAGTTACTCGATAACGGGGACAGAAGTTTACACTGAAGCTTTCTTT. As protein: CASSYSITGTEVYTEAFF.

This clonotype was detected many times. The chain uses TRBV9 and TRBJ1-1; TRBD1 matches at 11 bases. The CDR3 is 18 residues long. Germline V gene lookup returns CDR1 SGDLS and CDR2 YYNGEE. With V trimmed by 3 bases and J by 5 bases, 15 bases remained unmatched. The CDR3 is CASSDRDRGGLWSTEAFF. In DNA form, the CDR3 reads TGTGCCAGCAGCGACCGGGACAGGGGGGGTTTATGGAGTACTGAAGCTTTCTTT.

There are many counts of this clonotype. The V and J genes are TRBV11-2 and TRBJ1-3; tentative D call: TRBD1 (6 bases). CDR1 and CDR2 (germline): SGHAT, FQNNGV. CDR3 length: 13 amino acids. V was clipped by 5 bases and J by 2 bases, with 7 bases between them. The chain's CDR3 is CASSPGAGNTIYF. CDR3 in DNA: TGTGCCAGCAGCCCAGGGGCTGGAAACACCATATATTTT. Variable domain in full (rest from reference TRBV11-2 and TRBJ1-3): EAGVAQSPRYKIIEKRQSVAFWCNPISGHATLYWYQQILGQGPKLLIQFQNNGVVDDSQLPKDRFSAERLKGVDSTLKIQPAKLEDSAVYLCASSPGAGNTIYFGEGSWLTVV.

This clonotype was recorded many times. The chain carries TRBV2 and TRBJ2-1, with D maybe TRBD2 (5 bases). Between the trimmed V and J ends, which lost 7 bases and 0 bases, there was a span of 7 bases. The CDR3 is made up of 13 amino acids. The germline CDR1 and CDR2 sequences are SNHLY and FYNNEI. CDR3 sequence reads: CASMAGSYNEQFF. In nucleotides, the CDR3 is TGTGCCAGCATGGCGGGCTCCTACAATGAGCAGTTCTTC.

Many counts were recorded for this clonotype. The chain links TRBV27 to TRBJ1-1; D is ambiguous. The CDR3 totals 14 residues. Germline V gene lookup returns CDR1 MNHEY and CDR2 SMNVEV (reference sequence). Between the trimmed V and J ends, which lost 4 bases and 5 bases, there was a span of 14 bases. The CDR3 DNA follows: TGTGCCAGCAGTTCCCCCTCCCGAGGGACTGAAGCTTTCTTT. As protein: CASSSPSRGTEAFF.

This clonotype was counted many times. V usage is TRBV6-1 and J usage is TRBJ1-1, with TRBD1 as a possible D gene (5 bases). Deletions cut 6 bases from V and 3 bases from J, with 14 bases between. Germline lookup yields CDR1 MNHNS and CDR2 SASEGT. This CDR3 contains 14 residues. CDR3 DNA: TGTGCCAGCAGAAGGGGACCGGCGGACACTGAAGCTTTCTTT. Translation gives CASRRGPADTEAFF.

This clonotype was observed at least ten times. The chain couples TRBV12-3 or TRBV12-4 to TRBJ1-2; D remains ambiguous. The germline V and J ends were trimmed by 2 bases and 0 bases, with 13 bases remaining between them. The CDR3 is 16 residues long. In DNA, the CDR3 is TGTGCCAGCAGTTTACAGGTCAGGCAAGCTAACTATGGCTACACCTTC. The encoded protein is CASSLQVRQANYGYTF.

The chain employs TRBV10-3 and TRBJ2-7; TRBD1 matches at 8 bases. Germline loops: CDR1 ENHRY, CDR2 SYGVKD. Trimming took 2 bases from V and 3 from J; bases not matched to a gene: 6. The CDR3 length is 15 residues. The CDR3 DNA reads TGTGCCATCAGTGAGGGGCGGACAGGGAACTACGAGCAGTACTTC. It yields the protein CAISEGRTGNYEQYF.

Concerning this clonotype: A much larger clone lies a single base off, so this may be a read error. The CDR3 DNA follows: TGCGCCAGCAGCCAAGGACAGGGGGGGACTAAAGCTTTCTTT. Translating gives CASSQGQGGTKAFF. J is TRBJ1-1 and V is TRBV4-1, with 9 bases aligning to TRBD1. J lost 9 bases, V lost 1 base, and 6 bases had no gene match. The CDR3 consists of 14 residues. Germline CDR1 MGHRA, CDR2 YSYEKL.

This clonotype was counted at least ten times. This sequence joins TRBV7-2 and TRBJ1-2; D may be TRBD1 (5 bases). Germline CDR1 is SGHTA and CDR2 is FQGNSA. The CDR3 is 14 amino acids. V was trimmed by 5 bases and J by 3 bases, leaving 13 bases between them. The CDR3 coding sequence is TGTGCCAGCAGCCCAGGGATCGGGGACTATGGCTACACCTTC. As protein: CASSPGIGDYGYTF.

This clonotype appeared many times. This chain connects TRBV12-3 or TRBV12-4 to TRBJ1-5, with TRBD1 identical over 10 bases. Trimming removed 10 bases from V and 7 bases from J; junction bases left unmatched: 13. The CDR3 spans 15 residues. The CDR3 is CANSDRGRGNQPQHF. CDR3 nucleotide sequence: TGTGCCAACAGCGACAGGGGGCGAGGTAACCAGCCCCAGCATTTT.